This TCR beta chain came from a study of shared clonotypes between healthy human individuals. Overall study: The study drew on a couple of women and three men aged 18 to 49 as donors.

Sequencing was at deep level. Each subset's genomic DNA was split evenly across several immunoSEQ plates. Using immunoSEQ multiplex PCR, the repertoire was profiled, and TCRdb retains in-frame clones only, with some absent. The sample gives fewer than 650,000 clones, 76% of which show up once; under 15% is in the top ten. This clone was detected once. Deletions cut 4 bases from V and 3 bases from J, with 4 bases between. CDR1 is MNHNS, CDR2 SASEGT, per germline. The CDR3 contains 12 residues. Sequencing was carried out using PBMCs. This TCR came from a woman in her forties in good health. Some clones in this sample may be carry-over from other donors' samples. The J gene is TRBJ1-5, the V gene TRBV6-1; D remains unclear. In nucleotides, the CDR3 is TGTGCCAGCAGTGGGGACAATCAGCCCCAGCATTTT. It specifies CASSGDNQPQHF.